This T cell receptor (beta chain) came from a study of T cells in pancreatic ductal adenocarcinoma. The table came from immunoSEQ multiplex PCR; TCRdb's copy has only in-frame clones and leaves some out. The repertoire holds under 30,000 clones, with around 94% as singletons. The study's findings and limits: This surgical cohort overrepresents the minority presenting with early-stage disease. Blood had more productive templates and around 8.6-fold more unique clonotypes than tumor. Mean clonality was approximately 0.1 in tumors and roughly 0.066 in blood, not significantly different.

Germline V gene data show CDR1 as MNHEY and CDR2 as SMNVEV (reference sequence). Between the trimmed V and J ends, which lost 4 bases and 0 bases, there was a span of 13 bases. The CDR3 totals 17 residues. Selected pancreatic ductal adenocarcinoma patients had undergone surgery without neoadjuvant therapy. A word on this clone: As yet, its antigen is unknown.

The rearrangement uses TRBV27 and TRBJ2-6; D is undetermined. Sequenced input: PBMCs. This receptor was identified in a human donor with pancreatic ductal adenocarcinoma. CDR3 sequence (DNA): TGTGCCAGCAGTTGGACCTCACGGAGCTCTGGGGCCAACGTCCTGACTTTC. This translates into CASSWTSRSSGANVLTF.